This T cell receptor beta chain was found in a study of CD8 T cells in Susac syndrome. Germline V gives CDR1 PRHDT, CDR2 FYEKMQ (reference sequence). This CDR3 is 17 amino acids long. The junction had 12 bases not matched to a gene; V was cut back by 5 bases and J by 3 bases. Random hexamers were used to reverse transcribe an amount of roughly 0.45 to 1 ug RNA. TCRdb reprocessed the immunoSEQ multiplex PCR reads via MiXCR and lists one record per CDR3 protein. The sample lists over 95,000 distinct CDR3 sequences; just under 95% were seen once. The rearrangement uses TRBV13 and TRBJ2-5; 10 bases are a match to TRBD1. This receptor was identified in a human donor in good health. The sequencing sample was made of CD8+ T cells from PBMCs. In nucleotides, the CDR3 is TGTGCCAGCAGCCACGCCGCCCCCGGGACAGGGGAAGAGACCCAGTACTTC. Translating it yields CASSHAAPGTGEETQYF.